These 32 T cell receptor beta chains were all obtained from the same sample, sequenced in a study of a mutant IDH1 vaccine in newly diagnosed glioma. Method: immunoSEQ multiplex PCR; TCRdb's copy keeps in-frame clones and lacks some. The top ten hold 3% to 3.5% of the sample, which has 30,000 to 40,000 clones, 80% seen once. The sample's time point: week 35, safety follow-up. A 20-mer mutant IDH1 peptide at 300 ug was injected subcutaneously with topical imiquimod. These receptors' antigens are unknown. Sample: PBMCs, taken from a glioma patient whose treatment included an IDH1 peptide vaccine. The source of these receptors is a man between 35 and 55 years old with glioma. Some clones in this sample may be carry-over from other donors' samples.

This clone was seen a single time. The chain recombines TRBV4-3 with TRBJ2-4; possible D gene TRBD1, 5 bases. Germline V lookup: CDR1 LGHNA, CDR2 YSLEER. Trimming pared 0 bases from V and 1 base from J, leaving 13 bases between. CDR3 length: 17 amino acids. CDR3 protein: CASSQDLTYRAKNIQYF. The DNA of the CDR3 is TGCGCCAGCAGCCAAGATCTAACCTACAGGGCCAAAAACATTCAGTACTTC.

The V gene is TRBV11-2, the J gene TRBJ1-1; 7 bases fit TRBD1. V shed 5 bases, J shed 6 bases, and the junction held 12 bases outside the gene matches. There are 15 residues in the CDR3. CDR1 SGHAT and CDR2 FQNNGV come from the germline V gene. In nucleotides, the CDR3 is TGTGCCAGCAGCCCCCCTCCGGGCAGGGGGGCTGAAGCTTTCTTT. This encodes CASSPPPGRGAEAFF.

The chain couples TRBV30 to TRBJ1-5; no firm D call. Germline V gene lookup returns CDR1 GTSNPN and CDR2 SVGIG (reference sequence). V lost 0 bases and J 11 bases, leaving 17 bases between the germline ends. This CDR3 spans 14 amino acids. In DNA form, the CDR3 reads TGTGCCTGGAGTGTACACGGTCGCTTCGGGGCCCAGCATTTT. It specifies CAWSVHGRFGAQHF.

This clone was seen a single time. The gene calls are TRBV18 and TRBJ1-6; the D gene is possibly TRBD1 (5 bases). The germline gives CDR1 KGHSH, CDR2 LQKENI. This CDR3 contains 16 residues. Trimming removed 2 bases from V and 9 bases from J, with 17 bases in between. Here the CDR3 DNA reads TGTGCCAGCTCACCAGATTCCGGGACGGCGATTTCACCCCTCCACTTT. It codes for CASSPDSGTAISPLHF.

The gene calls are TRBV28 and TRBJ1-2, with 9 positions matching TRBD1. The trim removed 6 bases at V and 7 bases at J, leaving 12 bases unmatched. Germline CDR1 and CDR2: MDHEN and SYDVKM. CDR3 length: 15 amino acids. CDR3 bases: TGTGCCAGCAGCCAACCCTTACAGGGGGCTGGTGGCTACACCTTC. This gives the protein CASSQPLQGAGGYTF.

This clone was seen just once. This rearrangement joins TRBV2 to TRBJ2-3, with TRBD2 matching 13 bases. The germline V gene encodes CDR1 SNHLY and CDR2 FYNNEI. The CDR3 has 16 residues. J was trimmed by 1 base and V by 6 bases; bases with no gene match: 4. The CDR3 reads CASSAGLAGGTDTQYF. The DNA of the CDR3 is TGTGCCAGCAGCGCCGGACTAGCGGGGGGCACAGATACGCAGTATTTT.

The J gene is TRBJ1-1, the V gene TRBV30; 8 nucleotides match TRBD1. CDR3 length: 14 amino acids. The V segment lost 4 bases and the J segment 1 base; nucleotides outside the gene matches: 5. In germline, CDR1 is GTSNPN, CDR2 SVGIG (reference sequence). The CDR3 loop is CAWNPGTGNTEAFF. In DNA, the CDR3 is TGTGCCTGGAACCCCGGGACAGGGAACACTGAAGCTTTCTTT.

Turning to this clone: The junction departs from the called germline gene at one end, perhaps through a read error. CDR3 nucleotides: TGTGCTAGCAGCCCCGGGACAGGGGGCAACGAGCAGTACTTC. Translated: CASSPGTGGNEQYF. The chain has TRBV7-7 and TRBJ2-7; 12 positions match TRBD1. Germline assignment: CDR1 SSHAT and CDR2 FNYEAQ (reference sequence). This CDR3 has 14 amino acids.

The chain uses TRBV5-1 and TRBJ1-1, with no clear D. CDR1 is SGHRS and CDR2 is YFSETQ in the germline V gene. The ends were cut back, 2 bases at V and 6 bases at J, with 11 bases in the middle. This CDR3 is built from 13 residues. The CDR3 sequence: CASSFGQRAEAFF. CDR3 bases: TGCGCCAGCAGCTTCGGGCAGAGGGCTGAAGCTTTCTTT.

Points on this clone: Additional DNA sequences in this sample encode the identical CDR3. The rearrangement uses TRBV29-1 and TRBJ1-4; D gene ambiguous. CDR1 SQVTM and CDR2 ANQGSEA come from the germline V gene. The V gene lost 4 bases and the J gene lost 3 bases, with 6 bases spanning the gap. The CDR3 has 12 residues. The CDR3 nucleotides are TGCAGCGTTGCCGGGGCTAATGAAAAACTGTTTTTT. Residues: CSVAGANEKLFF.

The gene calls are TRBV6-5 and TRBJ1-6; TRBD1 might be the D (6 bases). This CDR3 is built from 16 residues. V dropped 0 bases and J dropped 9 bases, with 15 bases sitting between them. Germline V gene lookup returns CDR1 MNHEY and CDR2 SVGAGI. The CDR3 reads CASSYSGQGFISPLHF. CDR3 sequence (DNA): TGTGCCAGCAGTTACTCTGGGCAGGGGTTTATTTCACCCCTCCACTTT.

J is TRBJ2-7 and V is TRBV21-1; the table calls TRBD1, which could not be checked here. TRBV21-1 is termed a pseudogene. CDR3 length: 16 residues. The CDR3 protein is CASTNDLRDSAYEQYF. In nucleotides, the CDR3 is TGTGCCAGCACCAATGACCTGCGGGACAGTGCCTACGAGCAGTACTTC.

This clone appeared a single time. V usage is TRBV5-1 and J usage is TRBJ2-7, with D possibly called TRBD1 or TRBD2 (5 bases each). The CDR3 has 13 residues. Germline values: CDR1 SGHRS, CDR2 YFSETQ. V was pared by 4 bases and J by 1 base, with 9 bases between. CDR3 region: CASSPGQSYEQYF. CDR3 DNA sequence: TGCGCCAGCAGCCCGGGGCAGTCCTACGAGCAGTACTTC.

The chain has TRBV7-8 and TRBJ2-7; D tentatively reads TRBD1 or TRBD2 (5 bases each). CDR3 length: 12 residues. Germline assignment: CDR1 SGHVS and CDR2 FQNEAQ. Trimming pared 5 bases from V and 2 bases from J, leaving 7 bases between. In DNA form, the CDR3 reads TGTGCCAGCAGCCCGGGGCCCTACGAGCAGTACTTC. It is translated as CASSPGPYEQYF.

The chain links TRBV5-1 to TRBJ1-6; D unclear. The CDR3 contains 13 residues. Trimming shortened V by 9 bases and J by 6 bases, and 13 bases separated the two germline ends. CDR1 is SGHRS, CDR2 YFSETQ, per germline. In DNA, the CDR3 is TGCGCCACCCGGGCGGAACCTAATTCACCCCTCCACTTT. Protein product: CATRAEPNSPLHF.

The chain couples TRBV6-5 to TRBJ1-5; D is possibly TRBD1 (5 bases). The CDR3 covers 14 residues. V was pared by 5 bases and J by 4 bases, with 12 bases between. The germline CDR1 and CDR2 sequences are MNHEY and SVGAGI. The CDR3 DNA sequence: TGTGCCAGCAGTAGGGACGGACTAAATCAGCCCCAGCATTTT. Its translation: CASSRDGLNQPQHF.

This chain joins TRBV7-8 and TRBJ1-1, with D perhaps TRBD1 (6 bases). The CDR3 sequence is 14 residues long. CDR1 and CDR2 (germline): SGHVS, FQNEAQ. Trimming shortened V by 3 bases and J by 3 bases, and 11 bases separated the two germline ends. The CDR3 DNA is TGTGCCAGCAGCTTGGACAGTATTTACACTGAAGCTTTCTTT. It encodes CASSLDSIYTEAFF.

The rearrangement links TRBV28 to TRBJ2-1, with no clear D. Germline lookup yields CDR1 MDHEN and CDR2 SYDVKM. V was shortened by 9 bases and J by 5 bases, with 8 bases between the two germline ends. The CDR3 loop spans 11 amino acids. CDR3 bases: TGTGCCAGTAGGGTAGACAATGAGCAGTTCTTC. Translation gives CASRVDNEQFF. Full variable domain (outside the CDR3, taken from reference TRBV28 and TRBJ2-1): DVKVTQSSRYLVKRTGEKVFLECVQDMDHENMFWYRQDPGLGLRLIYFSYDVKMKEKGDIPEGYSVSREKKERFSLILESASTNQTSMYLCASRVDNEQFFGPGTRLTVL.

This clone occurred a few times. V and J are TRBV6-4 and TRBJ1-6; the match to TRBD1 covers 7 bases. The ends lost 6 bases at V and 6 bases at J; junction bases unmatched: 8. The CDR3 runs 15 residues. In germline, CDR1 is MRHNA, CDR2 SNTAGT. The CDR3 DNA reads TGTGCCAGCAGCGTGACAGGGACCGGTAATTCACCCCTCCACTTT. It yields the protein CASSVTGTGNSPLHF.

Remarks on this clone: Possible read error: a much larger clone is one base away. The rearrangement links TRBV5-1 to TRBJ1-1; 9 nucleotides agree with TRBD1. In germline, CDR1 is SGHRS, CDR2 YFSETQ. The CDR3 covers 14 residues. The V segment lost 4 bases and the J segment 11 bases; nucleotides outside the gene matches: 12. This CDR3 reads CASSQEGQGIWAFF. CDR3 in DNA: TGCGCCAGCAGCCAGGAAGGACAGGGGATTTGGGCTTTCTTT.

Only one count was recorded for this clone. The CDR3: CASSPNFGEGYGYTF. For the CDR3, the DNA is TGTGCCAGCAGTCCTAACTTCGGGGAAGGGTATGGCTACACCTTC. The chain combines TRBV7-2 with TRBJ1-2; D unresolved. The ends were cut back, 6 bases at V and 5 bases at J, with 19 bases in the middle. Germline CDR1 is SGHTA and CDR2 is FQGNSA. This CDR3 has 15 residues.

The chain joins TRBV7-8 to TRBJ1-1, with D maybe TRBD1 (5 bases). This CDR3 region has 13 residues. V lost 3 bases to trimming and J lost 7 bases, with 12 bases between them. CDR1 and CDR2 from the germline V gene are SGHVS and FQNEAQ. This CDR3 is CASSFNRRGEAFF. DNA of the CDR3: TGTGCCAGCAGCTTTAATCGGAGGGGTGAAGCTTTCTTT. Based on the CDR3 plus reference TRBV7-8 and TRBJ1-1, the full variable domain is GAGVSQSPRYKVAKRGQDVALRCDPISGHVSLFWYQQALGQGPEFLTYFQNEAQLDKSGLPSDRFFAERPEGSVSTLKIQRTQQEDSAVYLCASSFNRRGEAFFGQGTRLTVV.

The V call is TRBV29-1, the J call TRBJ1-1; D may be TRBD1 (6 bases). CDR3 length: 15 residues. Trimming pared 1 base from V and 5 bases from J, leaving 17 bases between. The germline CDR1 and CDR2 sequences are SQVTM and ANQGSEA. As DNA, the CDR3 is TGCAGCGTTGAAGGGTCTACCGGAGGGGGGACTGAAGCTTTCTTT. This gives the protein CSVEGSTGGGTEAFF.

The table lists this clone with a count of one. The chain is built from TRBV2 and TRBJ1-1; D not certain. In germline, CDR1 is SNHLY, CDR2 FYNNEI. Trimming cost V 7 bases and J 2 bases, with 8 bases left between them. The CDR3 is made up of 12 amino acids. The CDR3 DNA sequence: TGTGCCAGCACGGCGGATAACACTGAAGCTTTCTTT. Translated: CASTADNTEAFF.

V usage is TRBV30 and J usage is TRBJ1-6; a possible D gene is TRBD1 (5 bases). The CDR3 is 15 residues long. Trimming removed 1 base at V and 10 bases at J, with 17 bases between. Germline V gives CDR1 GTSNPN, CDR2 SVGIG (reference sequence). CDR3 amino acids: CAWSGRVRRDSPLHF. The CDR3 DNA follows: TGTGCCTGGAGTGGCCGGGTCCGCCGGGACTCACCCCTCCACTTT.

V gene TRBV6-6 combines with J gene TRBJ1-1; perhaps TRBD1 as D (6 bases). Trimming took 8 bases from V and 1 from J, leaving 11 bases between them. Germline lookup yields CDR1 MNHNY and CDR2 SVGAGI (reference sequence). The CDR3 runs 13 residues. Written as DNA, the CDR3 is TGTGCCAGCCGACCCAGGGGGAACACTGAAGCTTTCTTT. It translates to CASRPRGNTEAFF.

The chain links TRBV29-1 to TRBJ1-2, with D maybe TRBD1 (5 bases). Deletions cut 4 bases from V and 6 bases from J, with 9 bases between. This CDR3 is 11 amino acids long. CDR1 and CDR2 (germline): SQVTM, ANQGSEA. In nucleotides, the CDR3 is TGCAGCGTTGGGGGGACCCATGGCTACACCTTC. Its protein is CSVGGTHGYTF.

This clone has just one count. The genes are TRBV5-8 and TRBJ1-1; tentative D call: TRBD1 (6 bases). Germline CDR1 SGHTS, CDR2 YDEGEE. The germline V and J ends were trimmed by 2 bases and 7 bases, with 12 bases remaining between them. CDR3 length equals 13 residues. The CDR3 nucleotides read TGTGCCAGCAGCTTTCGCGGGGGCGGTGAAGCTTTCTTT. Translating gives CASSFRGGGEAFF.

This chain links TRBV7-3 with TRBJ2-3; possibly TRBD2 for D (5 bases). This CDR3 is built from 14 residues. Germline-derived CDR1 and CDR2 are SGHTA and FQGTGA. V lost 5 bases to trimming and J lost 4 bases, with 13 bases between them. The DNA of the CDR3 is TGTGCCAGCAGCCCGACTATTTGGGCAGATACGCAGTATTTT. Its translation is CASSPTIWADTQYF.

V gene TRBV5-1 combines with J gene TRBJ2-1; 10 bases line up with TRBD1. CDR1 is SGHRS and CDR2 is YFSETQ in the germline V gene. CDR3 size: 15 residues. V trimming: 4 bases; J trimming: 4 bases; junction bases outside the gene matches: 5. CDR3 loop: CASSPGQGFYNEQFF. The CDR3 DNA follows: TGCGCCAGCAGCCCGGGACAGGGGTTTTACAATGAGCAGTTCTTC.

This clone has just a few counts. The V call is TRBV10-3, the J call TRBJ1-1; D call uncertain. Germline V gives CDR1 ENHRY, CDR2 SYGVKD. This CDR3 contains 12 residues. V lost 3 bases, J lost 5 bases, and 7 bases lay in between. The CDR3 protein is CAISDSGTEAFF. CDR3 nucleotide sequence: TGTGCCATCAGTGATTCCGGGACTGAAGCTTTCTTT.

The sample holds one count of this clone. This chain uses TRBV5-1 with TRBJ2-5, with a tentative D call TRBD1 (6 bases). This CDR3 region has 14 residues. Germline V CDR1 and CDR2: SGHRS, YFSETQ. Trimming cost V 0 bases and J 4 bases, with 10 bases left between them. The CDR3 DNA reads TGCGCCAGCAGCTTGGGGGGGCGCGGAGAGACCCAGTACTTC. It codes for CASSLGGRGETQYF.